Listed here are 10 T cell receptor beta chains from one sample, sequenced in a study of T cells in Graves' hyperthyroidism and ophthalmopathy. Amplified TCR beta CDR3 regions derived from RNA transcripts. HTBI primers were used for first-round RT-PCR of the TCR CDR3. TCRdb re-called the multiplex PCR reads through MiXCR, storing one row per CDR3 protein. The sample shows hundreds of thousands of distinct CDR3 sequences, around 14% of them seen only once. The sample was blood. The receptors come from a woman between 18 and 29 years old with Graves' hyperthyroidism.

The table lists this clonotype with many counts. The CDR3 bases are TGTGCCAGCAGTGAATTGGCTAGCGGGGGGAGCACAGATACGCAGTATTTT. Its protein is CASSELASGGSTDTQYF. The rearrangement uses TRBV2 and TRBJ2-3, with TRBD2 matching over 11 bases. Trimming cost V 2 bases and J 0 bases; bases outside gene matches: 4. This CDR3 comprises 17 residues. CDR1 and CDR2 (germline): SNHLY, FYNNEI. The whole variable domain, remainder taken from reference TRBV2 and TRBJ2-3, is EPEVTQTPSHQVTQMGQEVILRCVPISNHLYFYWYRQILGQKVEFLVSFYNNEISEKSEIFDDQFSVERPDGSNFTLKIRSTKLEDSAMYFCASSELASGGSTDTQYFGPGTRLTVL.

CDR3 protein: CASSFRQANYEQYF. CDR3 bases: TGTGCCAGCAGCTTCAGACAGGCGAACTACGAGCAGTACTTC. The chain combines TRBV7-2 with TRBJ2-7; possibly TRBD1 for D (6 bases). V was shortened by 3 bases and J by 3 bases, with 12 bases between the two germline ends. The CDR3 consists of 14 residues. Germline CDR1 and CDR2: SGHTA and FQGNSA. Full variable domain (outside the CDR3, taken from reference TRBV7-2 and TRBJ2-7): GAGVSQSPSNKVTEKGKDVELRCDPISGHTALYWYRQSLGQGLEFLIYFQGNSAPDKSGLPSDRFSAERTGGSVSTLTIQRTQQEDSAVYLCASSFRQANYEQYFGPGTRLTVT.

A note on this clonotype: A much larger clone lies a single base off, so this may be a read error. The rearrangement joins TRBV14 to TRBJ1-1, with no clear D. Looked up from germline, CDR1 is SGHDN and CDR2 is FVKESK. CDR3 length: 15 residues. The DNA for the CDR3 is TGTGCCAGCAGCCAAGGTCCCCGGATGAACGCTGAAGCTTTCTTT. Protein product: CASSQGPRMNAEAFF. The full variable domain, its missing parts supplied by reference TRBV14 and TRBJ1-1, is EAGVTQFPSHSVIEKGQTVTLRCDPISGHDNLYWYRRVMGKEIKFLLHFVKESKQDESGMPNNRFLAERTGGTYSTLKVQPAELEDSGVYFCASSQGPRMNAEAFFGQGTRLTVV.

This clonotype was recorded a few times. The V and J genes are TRBV19 and TRBJ2-2; 8 bases line up with TRBD1. The CDR3 spans 16 residues. V gave up 7 bases and J gave up 7 bases; unmatched junction bases: 14. Looked up from germline, CDR1 is LNHDA and CDR2 is SQIVND (reference sequence). The CDR3 loop is CASTNPGGQGGGELFF. The CDR3, as DNA: TGTGCCAGTACCAACCCAGGAGGACAGGGCGGCGGGGAGCTGTTTTTT.

This rearrangement joins TRBV20-1 to TRBJ2-7, with unresolved D. The V end lost 3 bases, the J end lost 2 bases, and 8 bases lay between the germline ends. The V gene's germline CDR1 is DFQATT and CDR2 SNEGSKA (reference sequence). CDR3 size: 12 residues. CDR3 DNA: TGCAGTGCTAGCGCAGCAGCCTACGAGCAGTACTTC. Residues: CSASAAAYEQYF.

This clonotype was seen ten or more times. The J gene is TRBJ1-1, the V gene TRBV12-3 or TRBV12-4; TRBD1 is a possible D gene (5 bases). This CDR3 region has 15 residues. Between the trimmed V and J ends, which lost 3 bases and 8 bases, there was a span of 19 bases. The CDR3 protein is CASSFLAGWSVEAFF. The CDR3 bases are TGTGCCAGCAGTTTTCTTGCAGGGTGGAGTGTGGAAGCTTTCTTT.

This clonotype was counted at least ten times. The genes are TRBV2 and TRBJ1-5; D not certain. The ends were cut back, 4 bases at V and 0 bases at J, with 4 bases in the middle. Germline lookup yields CDR1 SNHLY and CDR2 FYNNEI. The CDR3 extends over 13 amino acids. CDR3 amino acids: CASSGGSNQPQHF. The CDR3 region has the DNA TGTGCCAGCAGTGGGGGTAGCAATCAGCCCCAGCATTTT.

The chain couples TRBV12-3 or TRBV12-4 to TRBJ2-1; no reliable D call. V was pared by 3 bases and J by 8 bases, with 8 bases between. This CDR3 has 12 residues. The CDR3 DNA sequence: TGTGCCAGCAGTTTCGTCTGGCATGAGCAGTTCTTC. This codes for CASSFVWHEQFF.

The sample holds a few counts of this clonotype. The J gene is TRBJ1-1, the V gene TRBV4-1, with D perhaps matching TRBD1 (5 bases). Germline lookup yields CDR1 MGHRA and CDR2 YSYEKL. The length of the CDR3 is 16 residues. V lost 1 base and J 1 base, leaving 13 bases between the germline ends. CDR3 DNA sequence: TGCGCCAGCAGCCAAGTTTCCGGACACAAGAACACTGAAGCTTTCTTT. Its translation: CASSQVSGHKNTEAFF.

This clonotype turned up a few times. The J gene is TRBJ1-1, the V gene TRBV24-1; D may be TRBD1 (6 bases). Germline CDR1 is KGHDR and CDR2 is SFDVKD. V was clipped by 6 bases and J by 3 bases, with 10 bases between them. The CDR3 totals 13 residues. Written as DNA, the CDR3 is TGTGCCACCAGTCAGGGGTTGTACACTGAAGCTTTCTTT. This translates into CATSQGLYTEAFF.